What follows is one TCR beta chain and its context. The data stem from a study of control samples from healthy donors and cancer patients. Assay used: immunoSEQ multiplex PCR; TCRdb lists only in-frame clones, some missing. The table records over 120,000 clones, 91% of them present only once. The CDR3 is 20 residues long. Sequencing input: blood. J is TRBJ1-5 and V is TRBV21-1; the table's D gene call, TRBD1, was not cross checked with the DNA. TRBV21-1 has pseudogene status. This sequence was found in a man aged 25-45 years in good health. The CDR3 is CASSKEGDRQRIYSNQPQHF. Written as DNA, the CDR3 is TGTGCCAGCAGCAAAGAGGGGGACAGGCAAAGAATATATAGCAATCAGCCCCAGCATTTT.